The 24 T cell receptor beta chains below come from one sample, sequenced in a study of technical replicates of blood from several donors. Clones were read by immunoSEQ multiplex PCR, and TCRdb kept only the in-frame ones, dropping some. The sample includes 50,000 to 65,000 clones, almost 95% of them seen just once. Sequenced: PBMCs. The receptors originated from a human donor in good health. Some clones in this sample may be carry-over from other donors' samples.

CDR3 coding DNA: TGTGCCAGCTCACCGGCGGGAACAGATACGCAGTATTTT. Amino acids: CASSPAGTDTQYF. This chain connects TRBV18 to TRBJ2-3, with D maybe TRBD2 (6 bases). Trimming removed 3 bases from V and 3 bases from J, with 7 bases in between. This CDR3 spans 13 amino acids. Germline-derived CDR1 and CDR2 are KGHSH and LQKENI.

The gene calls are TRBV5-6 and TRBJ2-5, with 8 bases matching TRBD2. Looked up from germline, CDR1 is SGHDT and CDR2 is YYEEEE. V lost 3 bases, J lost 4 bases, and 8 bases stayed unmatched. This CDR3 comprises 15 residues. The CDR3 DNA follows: TGTGCCAGCAGCTCCCGGGGGGGAGCGGGAGAGACCCAGTACTTC. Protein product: CASSSRGGAGETQYF.

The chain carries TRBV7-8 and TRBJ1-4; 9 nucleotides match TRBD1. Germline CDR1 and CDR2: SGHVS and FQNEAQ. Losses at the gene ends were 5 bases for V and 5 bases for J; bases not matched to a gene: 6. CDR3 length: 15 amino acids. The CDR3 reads CASSLQGATNEKLFF. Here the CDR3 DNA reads TGTGCCAGCAGCCTACAGGGGGCGACAAATGAAAAACTGTTTTTT.

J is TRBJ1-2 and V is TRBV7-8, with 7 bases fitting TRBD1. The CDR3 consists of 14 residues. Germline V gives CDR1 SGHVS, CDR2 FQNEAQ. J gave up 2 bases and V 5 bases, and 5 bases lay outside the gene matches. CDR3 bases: TGTGCCAGCAGCACCGACAGGGCCAACTATGGCTACACCTTC. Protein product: CASSTDRANYGYTF.

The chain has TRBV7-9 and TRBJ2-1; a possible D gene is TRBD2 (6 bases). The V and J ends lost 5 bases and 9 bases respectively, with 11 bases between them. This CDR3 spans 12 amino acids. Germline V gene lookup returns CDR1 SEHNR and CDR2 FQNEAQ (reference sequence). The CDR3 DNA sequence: TGTGCCAGCAGCGGTTCCGGGGGTGAGCAGTTCTTC. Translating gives CASSGSGGEQFF. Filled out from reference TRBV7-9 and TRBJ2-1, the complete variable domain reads DTGVSQNPRHKITKRGQNVTFRCDPISEHNRLYWYRQTLGQGPEFLTYFQNEAQLEKSRLLSDRFSAERPKGSFSTLEIQRTEQGDSAMYLCASSGSGGEQFFGPGTRLTVL.

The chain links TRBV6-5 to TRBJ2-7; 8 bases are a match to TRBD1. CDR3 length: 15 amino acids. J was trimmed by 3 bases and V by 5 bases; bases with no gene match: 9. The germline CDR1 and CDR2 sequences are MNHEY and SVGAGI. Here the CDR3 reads CASSLFGTGNYEQYF. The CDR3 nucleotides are TGTGCCAGCAGTCTCTTCGGGACAGGTAACTACGAGCAGTACTTC.

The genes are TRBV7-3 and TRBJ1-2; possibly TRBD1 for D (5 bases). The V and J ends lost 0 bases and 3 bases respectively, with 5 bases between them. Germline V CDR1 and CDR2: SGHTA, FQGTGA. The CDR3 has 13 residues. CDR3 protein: CASSLTGDYGYTF. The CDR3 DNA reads TGTGCCAGCAGCTTAACAGGGGACTATGGCTACACCTTC. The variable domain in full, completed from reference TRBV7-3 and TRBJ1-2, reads GAGVSQTPSNKVTEKGKYVELRCDPISGHTALYWYRQSLGQGPEFLIYFQGTGAADDSGLPNDRFFAVRPEGSVSTLKIQRTERGDSAVYLCASSLTGDYGYTFGSGTRLTVV.

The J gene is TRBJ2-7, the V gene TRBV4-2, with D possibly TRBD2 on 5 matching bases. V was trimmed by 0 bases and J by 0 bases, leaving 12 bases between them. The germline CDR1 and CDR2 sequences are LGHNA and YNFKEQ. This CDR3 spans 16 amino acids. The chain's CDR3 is CASSQDRSSGSYEQYF. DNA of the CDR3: TGTGCCAGCAGCCAAGATCGGTCCAGCGGCTCCTACGAGCAGTACTTC.

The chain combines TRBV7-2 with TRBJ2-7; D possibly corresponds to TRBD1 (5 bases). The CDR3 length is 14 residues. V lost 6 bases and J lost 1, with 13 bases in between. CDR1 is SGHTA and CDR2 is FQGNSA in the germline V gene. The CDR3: CASRQGISSYEQYF. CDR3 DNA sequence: TGTGCCAGCAGGCAGGGTATATCGTCCTACGAGCAGTACTTC.

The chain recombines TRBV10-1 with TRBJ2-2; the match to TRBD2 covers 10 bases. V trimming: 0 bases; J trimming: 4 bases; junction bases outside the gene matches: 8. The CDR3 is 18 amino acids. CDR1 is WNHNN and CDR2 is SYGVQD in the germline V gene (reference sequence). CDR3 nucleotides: TGCGCCAGCAGTGAGTCAGTAGCGGGAGGCCCCAGCACCGGGGAGCTGTTTTTT. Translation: CASSESVAGGPSTGELFF.

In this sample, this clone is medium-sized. CDR3 loop: CASSLQGDYEQYF. As DNA, the CDR3 is TGTGCCAGCAGTCTACAGGGGGACTACGAGCAGTACTTC. The V and J genes are TRBV7-9 and TRBJ2-7; 8 nucleotides agree with TRBD1. The CDR3 length is 13 residues. The germline gives CDR1 SEHNR, CDR2 FQNEAQ (reference sequence). The V and J ends lost 6 bases and 3 bases, in that order; junction bases with no gene match: 4.

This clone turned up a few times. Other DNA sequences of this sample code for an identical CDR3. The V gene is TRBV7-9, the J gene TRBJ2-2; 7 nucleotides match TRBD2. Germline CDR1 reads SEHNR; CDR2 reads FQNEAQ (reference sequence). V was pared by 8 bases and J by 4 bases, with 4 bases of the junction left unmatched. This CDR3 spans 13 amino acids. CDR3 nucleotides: TGTGCCAGCCAAGGGGAGGGCACCGGGGAGCTGTTTTTT. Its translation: CASQGEGTGELFF.

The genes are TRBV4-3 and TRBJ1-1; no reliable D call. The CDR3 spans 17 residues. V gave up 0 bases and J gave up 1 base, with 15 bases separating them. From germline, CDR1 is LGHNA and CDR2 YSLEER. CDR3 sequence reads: CASSQEWSPAKNTEAFF. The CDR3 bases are TGCGCCAGCAGCCAAGAGTGGAGCCCGGCGAAGAACACTGAAGCTTTCTTT.

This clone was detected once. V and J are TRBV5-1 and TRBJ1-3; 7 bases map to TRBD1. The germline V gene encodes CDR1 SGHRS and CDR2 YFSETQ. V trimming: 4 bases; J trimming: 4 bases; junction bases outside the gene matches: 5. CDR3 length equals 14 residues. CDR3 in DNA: TGCGCCAGCAGCATCGACAGGGTGGGAAACACCATATATTTT. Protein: CASSIDRVGNTIYF.

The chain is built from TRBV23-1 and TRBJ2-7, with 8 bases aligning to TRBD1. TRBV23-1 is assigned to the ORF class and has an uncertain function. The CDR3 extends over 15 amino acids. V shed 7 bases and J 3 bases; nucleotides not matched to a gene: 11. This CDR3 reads CASKDRAFLLYEQYF. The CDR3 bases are TGCGCCAGCAAGGACAGGGCCTTTCTTCTCTACGAGCAGTACTTC.

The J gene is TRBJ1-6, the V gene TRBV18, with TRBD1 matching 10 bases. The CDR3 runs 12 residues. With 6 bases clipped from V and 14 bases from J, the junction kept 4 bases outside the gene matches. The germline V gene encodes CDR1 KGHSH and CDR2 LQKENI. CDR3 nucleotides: TGTGCCAGCTCCTCGGACAGGGGGACCCTCCACTTT. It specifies CASSSDRGTLHF.

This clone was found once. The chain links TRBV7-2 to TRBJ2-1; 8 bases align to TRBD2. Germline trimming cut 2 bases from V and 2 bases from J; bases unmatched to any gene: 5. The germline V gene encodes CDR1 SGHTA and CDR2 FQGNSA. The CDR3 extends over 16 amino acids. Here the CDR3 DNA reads TGTGCCAGCAGCTTACGAGGCGGGAGGACCTACAATGAGCAGTTCTTC. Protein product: CASSLRGGRTYNEQFF.

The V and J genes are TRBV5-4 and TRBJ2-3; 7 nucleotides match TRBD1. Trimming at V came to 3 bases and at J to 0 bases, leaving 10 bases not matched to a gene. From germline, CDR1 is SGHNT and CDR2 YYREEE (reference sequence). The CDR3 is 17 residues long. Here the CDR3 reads CASSSPQGTASTDTQYF. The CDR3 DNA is TGTGCCAGCAGCTCCCCGCAGGGGACAGCTAGCACAGATACGCAGTATTTT.

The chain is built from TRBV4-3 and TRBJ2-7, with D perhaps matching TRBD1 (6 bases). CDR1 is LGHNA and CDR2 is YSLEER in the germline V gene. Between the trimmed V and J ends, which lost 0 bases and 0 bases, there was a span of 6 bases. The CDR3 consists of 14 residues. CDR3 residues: CASSQDRGSYEQYF. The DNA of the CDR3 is TGCGCCAGCAGCCAAGACAGGGGCTCCTACGAGCAGTACTTC.

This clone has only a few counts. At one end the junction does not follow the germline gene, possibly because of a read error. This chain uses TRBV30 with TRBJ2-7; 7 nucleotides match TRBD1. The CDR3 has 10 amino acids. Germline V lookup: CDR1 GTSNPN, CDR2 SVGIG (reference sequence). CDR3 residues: CACSGTADFF. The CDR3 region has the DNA TGTGCCTGTTCCGGGACAGCGGACTTCTTC.

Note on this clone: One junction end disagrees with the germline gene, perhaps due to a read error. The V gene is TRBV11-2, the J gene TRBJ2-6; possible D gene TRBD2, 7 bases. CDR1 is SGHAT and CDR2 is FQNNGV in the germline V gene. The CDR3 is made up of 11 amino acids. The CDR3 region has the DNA TGTGCCAGCAGCTTTAGGGGGGGACTATATTTC. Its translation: CASSFRGGLYF.

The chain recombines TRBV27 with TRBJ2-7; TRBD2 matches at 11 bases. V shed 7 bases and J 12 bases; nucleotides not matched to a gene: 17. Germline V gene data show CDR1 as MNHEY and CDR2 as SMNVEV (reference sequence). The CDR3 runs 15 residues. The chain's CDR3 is CASKKSGTSGLGWYF. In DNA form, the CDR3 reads TGTGCCAGCAAGAAATCCGGGACTAGCGGCTTGGGGTGGTACTTC.

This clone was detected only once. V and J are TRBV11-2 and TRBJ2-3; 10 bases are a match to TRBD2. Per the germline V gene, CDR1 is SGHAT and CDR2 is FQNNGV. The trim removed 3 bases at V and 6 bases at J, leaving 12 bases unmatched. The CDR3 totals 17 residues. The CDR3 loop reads CASSFSGSGGMGDTQYF. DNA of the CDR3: TGTGCCAGCAGCTTTTCGGGTAGCGGGGGGATGGGGGATACGCAGTATTTT.

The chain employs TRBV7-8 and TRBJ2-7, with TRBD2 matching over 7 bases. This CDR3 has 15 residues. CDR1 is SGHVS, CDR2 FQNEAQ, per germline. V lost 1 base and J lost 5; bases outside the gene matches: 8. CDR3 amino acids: CASSLGWEGPHEQYF. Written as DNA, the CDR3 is TGTGCCAGCAGCTTAGGGTGGGAGGGCCCCCACGAGCAGTACTTC.